This TCR beta chain originates from a study of cytomegalovirus exposure and HLA in healthy donors (dated by TCRdb to 2017 to 2019). With respect to the entire study: An earlier analysis of roughly 570 of the donors reported about 260 Gb of sequence data and 117 million unique TCR beta sequences obtained from around 170 million T cells. About 300 gigabases of sequencing data and tens of millions of unique TCR sequences were included in an early release covering several hundred HLA-typed donors. The genetic ancestry cluster associated with self-reported Caucasian donors included about 84% of the roughly 400 genotyped donors. The study was designed to test whether signatures of past pathogen exposure could be identified by cataloging public T cell receptors. The study profiled the T cell repertoires of more than 500 subjects by immunosequencing and related them to cytomegalovirus serostatus. Besides the first cohort of about 730 subjects, a separate validation cohort made up of over 95 different subjects was used. The study combined high-throughput TCR immunosequencing, statistical association of individual TCRs with disease status, and machine learning to predict cytomegalovirus infection status. To study patterns of TCR occurrence, a later analysis re-analyzed previously published TCR beta repertoires from just over 650 donors and added high-resolution HLA genotyping. Rather than drawing on any new phenotypic data, the later analysis identified candidate immune exposures from TCR beta sequences and the way those sequences occurred across donors. An earlier analysis of approximately 580 of the donors used high-throughput TCR beta sequencing to judge whether each TCR beta V gene segment behaved as functional or pseudogenic. Donor age, sex, ethnicity and CMV serostatus were collected together with the repertoire data. Genome-wide SNP genotypes for about three fifths of the roughly 700 donors were used in a later genetic analysis, which treated that subset as a discovery cohort. Every repertoire in the discovery cohort had been generated on one and the same sequencing platform. Class I and class II HLA loci were covered by the typing at four-digit resolution. Typing coverage varied by locus: roughly 629-630 donors for A, B, C, DRB1 and DQB1; more than 500 for DQA1; nearly 610 for DPA1; around 450 for DPB1. Several DR-DQ haplotypes were handled as single units for association and clustering because linkage in the cohort was strong. On average, roughly 200,000 unique TCR beta nucleotide sequences were sequenced per donor among roughly 430 genotyped donors of the cohort, with about 19% of those sequences being non-productive.

What the authors observed across the whole study: A few of the identified cytomegalovirus-associated TCR beta chains were confirmed in vitro to be specific for cytomegalovirus antigens. A later analysis associated 16,951 TCR beta sequences with specific HLA alleles at a false discovery rate of 0.05. An earlier analysis of around 500 of the donors showed that most TCR beta V segments appeared in productive rearrangements either about 90% or about 30% of the time, which broadly matched IMGT annotations. The study listed approximately 150 TCR beta chains as associated with cytomegalovirus. The authors suggested that the approach could potentially be extended to other disease states and immunological phenotypes. A further reported finding was that TCR beta sequences accurately predicted the HLA-A and HLA-B alleles for most subjects in the first cohort. Across donors, most TCR sequences were observed very rarely, whereas some public TCRs were present in many individuals. Because HLA typing was missing for some donors at each locus, association tests included only the typed subset. For the cohort, immune exposure information was limited to CMV serostatus. When HLA alleles, especially DR and DQ, strongly co-occurred, attributing TCR associations to individual alleles was difficult. In a later genetic analysis, a missense DCLRE1C variant was associated with V-gene and J-gene trimming of TCR beta chains, and the association was replicated in an independent cohort. About 15 rarely observed V segments, including chromosome 9 orphons, were excluded from the earlier analysis of approximately 500 of the donors because counts were too low. Correlated functional status among segregating V segments might be attributable to linkage disequilibrium, but an unknown experimental factor could not be ruled out. This cohort had only TCR beta chains sequenced, and the lack of alpha or paired-chain data limited which features could be detected. The presence/absence analyses assumed that sequencing depth was roughly uniform across donors, and that assumption may not be true. According to a later analysis, most CMV-associated TCR beta chains appeared to be HLA-restricted, and the HLA associations seemed to be driven largely by CMV exposure. The classifier was reported to diagnose cytomegalovirus status with high specificity and sensitivity in both the original cohort and the validation cohort. According to a later analysis, parvovirus B19, influenza, CMV and Epstein-Barr virus appeared linked to several top co-occurrence clusters. Compared with the approximately 600-donor mean, donors in an Asian-associated ancestry cluster had fewer N-insertions in productive TCRs, according to a later genetic analysis. In a later analysis, HLA-associated TCR beta chains showed more clonal expansion and lower generation probabilities than non-associated chains that were equally common. Some IMGT-functional V segments, including TRBV6-2 and TRBV6-3, could not be distinguished by the 87-base-pair reads and were therefore excluded. The sequencing pipeline was judged likely to have produced a cluster of highly shared sequence variants as a technical artifact. In a later analysis, TCR association rates were found to vary across HLA loci, with the most associated TCRs seen for DRB1 alleles and the fewest for HLA-C alleles.

In total, around 600 healthy bone marrow donors made up the cohort. At the time of sampling, all cohort members were nominally healthy, though unrecorded immune exposures were likely present. The donor was CMV seropositive and belonged to the group of 250 to 300 seropositive cohort members. A peripheral blood sample was collected from each donor, and TCR beta sequencing was performed on peripheral blood mononuclear cells. The Qiagen DNeasy Blood Extraction Kit was used to extract genomic DNA from the blood cell samples. From cysteine to phenylalanine, the CDR3 is 12 amino acids long. The retained sequence is limited to the CDR3, 36 bases, with the frame set at the first base. V is cut by 5 bases and J by 10 bases, and the space between the germline ends is 9 bases. The germline V gene provides CDR1 MNHEY and CDR2 SVGAGI. As to this clone: This clone's antigen is unknown. The sample holds no much larger clone one base away, and base qualities are not on file.

Receptor libraries were prepared by the immunoSEQ multiplex PCR assay. For the multiplex PCR, a mixture combining 60 forward primers for TCR Vbeta segments and 13 reverse primers for TCR Jbeta segments was used. The CDR3 region of rearranged TCR beta genes was amplified from genomic DNA by a multiplex PCR assay. Amplified TCR beta libraries were sequenced as 87-base-pair reads on the Illumina HiSeq System. From the authors' description of their analysis: A later analysis tallied roughly 80 million unique TCR beta chains across the 700 or so repertoires, and about 10 million of those chains were shared by two or more donors. Raw reads were error-corrected and collapsed into unique sequences with a nearest-neighbor algorithm that merged closely related sequences to remove PCR and sequencing errors. To assign V, D and J gene segments, CDR3 sequences were aligned to IMGT reference sequences. For a sequence to be retained, at least a six-nucleotide match to both a V gene segment and a J gene segment was required. A rearrangement counted as productive if the CDR3 had no stop codons and remained in frame with V and J, and every other rearrangement counted as non-productive. Following IMGT convention, CDR3 was defined as the stretch from the second conserved V-encoded cysteine up to the conserved J-encoded phenylalanine. Sequences without an unambiguous match to a single V gene segment were excluded from the earlier analysis of approximately 560 of the donors. In an earlier analysis of 587 of the donors, V segments were called functional above 56.7% productive rearrangements and were called segregating when the between-donor standard deviation exceeded 5%. A statistical classification framework was developed to diagnose cytomegalovirus status using the catalog of TCR beta chain sequences. V and J gene assignment, in a later analysis, came from comparing TCR nucleotide sequences with IMGT/GENE-DB human TR gene sequences. In a later analysis, CDR3 sequences and most-parsimonious VDJ recombination scenarios were assigned using the TCRdist pipeline. A later analysis defined each TCR beta chain by its CDR3 amino acid sequence plus V-gene family, and excluded reads lacking a unique V-gene family. A later analysis removed 550 to 700 highly shared, low-generation-probability nucleotide sequences to deal with suspected cross-contamination and a sequencing artifact. In a later analysis, a clonal expansion index was calculated for each public chain from normalized within-repertoire ranks of inferred template counts. A later analysis computed generation probabilities with a VDJ recombination model fitted to out-of-frame rearrangements, and checked the results against IGoR. Hypergeometric tests were used in a later analysis to score TCR-TCR, TCR-HLA and TCR-CMV co-occurrence, with a repertoire-size bias correction applied to the TCR pairs. In a later analysis, false discovery rates were estimated by permuting HLA or CMV assignments 20 times. In a later analysis, co-occurring TCRs were grouped with DBSCAN, and TCRdist sequence similarity was added when clustering was performed within HLA-allele-positive subsets. Co-occurrence clustering excluded repertoires with fewer than 30,000 or more than 120,000 public chains, plus five with anomalous nucleotide sharing. Entries here come from immuneACCESS through TCRdb and include only in-frame sequences with V and J called. Some clones fail to appear in such tables; in the studies checked, an unresolved V gene covers under half of the shortfall, and the cause of the remainder is unknown. V, J and clone size derive from that table, while D and trimming were established from the DNA sequence. Here the sample has about 75,000 clones; 80% to 90% occur a single time. The ten largest account for approximately 17% of the sample.

The chain was built from TRBV6-5 and TRBJ1-6; the D gene is not confidently resolved. Sequenced input: PBMCs. This TCR was sampled from a man between 65 and 80 years old in good health and CMV-seropositive. The bases are TGTGCCAGCAGTGGCTCGGGATCACCCCTCCACTTT. Its product reads: CASSGSGSPLHF.